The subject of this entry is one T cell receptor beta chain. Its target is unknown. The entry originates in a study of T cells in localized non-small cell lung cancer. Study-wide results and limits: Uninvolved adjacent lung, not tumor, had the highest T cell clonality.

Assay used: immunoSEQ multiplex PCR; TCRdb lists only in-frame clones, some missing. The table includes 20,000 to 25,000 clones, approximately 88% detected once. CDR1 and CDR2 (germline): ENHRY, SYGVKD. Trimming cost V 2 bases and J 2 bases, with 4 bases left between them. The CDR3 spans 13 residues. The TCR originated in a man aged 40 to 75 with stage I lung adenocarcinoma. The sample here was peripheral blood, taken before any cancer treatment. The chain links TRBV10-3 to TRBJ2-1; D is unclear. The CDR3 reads CAISENTYNEQFF. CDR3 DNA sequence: TGTGCCATCAGTGAGAACACCTACAATGAGCAGTTCTTC.